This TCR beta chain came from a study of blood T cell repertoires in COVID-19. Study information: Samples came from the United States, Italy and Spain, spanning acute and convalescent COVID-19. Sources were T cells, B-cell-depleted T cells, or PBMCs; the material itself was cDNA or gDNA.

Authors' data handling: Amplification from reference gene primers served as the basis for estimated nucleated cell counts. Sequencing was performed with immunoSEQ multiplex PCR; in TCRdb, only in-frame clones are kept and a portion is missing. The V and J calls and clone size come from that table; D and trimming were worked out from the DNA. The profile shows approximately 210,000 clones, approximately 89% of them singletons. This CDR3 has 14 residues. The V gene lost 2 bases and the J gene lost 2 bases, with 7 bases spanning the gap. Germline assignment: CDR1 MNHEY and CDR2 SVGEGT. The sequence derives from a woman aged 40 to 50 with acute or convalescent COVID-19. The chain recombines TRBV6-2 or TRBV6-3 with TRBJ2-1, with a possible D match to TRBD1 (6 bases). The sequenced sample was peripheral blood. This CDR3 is CASSYTGPYNEQFF. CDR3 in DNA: TGTGCCAGCAGTTACACAGGGCCCTACAATGAGCAGTTCTTC.